These T cell receptor beta chains were read from a single sample in a study of shared clonotypes between healthy human individuals. Using immunoSEQ multiplex PCR, the repertoire was profiled, and TCRdb retains in-frame clones only, with some absent. The table has fewer than 1.8 million clones, approximately 98.5% seen once. The sequenced sample consisted of naive CD4+ T cells sorted from blood. The source is a man younger than 40 in good health. The CDR3 runs from the conserved cysteine through the conserved F or W.

>TRBV4-1|TRBJ2-1
CASSQGQTSGGSYNEQFF
>TRBV28|TRBJ1-2
CASSPAFSGYTF
>TRBV9|TRBJ1-2
CASSGQGHPNYGYTF
>TRBV7-9|TRBJ1-1
CASSPFGFEAFF
>TRBV4-1|TRBJ1-5
CASSLGAGGYQPQHF
>TRBV6-4|TRBJ1-2
CASKRWQVIGYTF
>TRBV7-6|TRBJ2-3
CASSLLGLVGGRTDTQYF
>TRBV7-8|TRBJ2-7
CASSFSGTRSEQYF
>TRBV4-1|TRBJ1-1
CTSSRDTEAFF
>TRBV7-6|TRBJ2-2
CASSLRGSSPLLGELFF
>TRBV15|TRBJ2-7
CATSRDPGAYEQYF
>TRBV7-8|TRBJ1-5
CASSPSRAGGGQPQHF
>TRBV2|TRBJ2-1
CASTPLVSGRTRRGEQFF
>TRBV9|TRBJ1-2
CASSLMEGGGYTF
>TRBV15|TRBJ2-5
CATSRPRRRQETQYF
>TRBV25-1|TRBJ2-2
CASTGTSAYAGELFF
>TRBV6-5|TRBJ2-5
CASSRTGLGETQYF
>TRBV2|TRBJ1-4
CASSEEGQGGEKLFF
>TRBV29-1|TRBJ2-2
CSVAPGQVGAGELFF
>TRBV7-9|TRBJ1-2
CASSRTGGDGYTF
>TRBV29-1|TRBJ1-1
CSVHPTRGQGAVDTEAFF
>TRBV6-1|TRBJ2-7
CASSEVVRPPYEQYF
>TRBV7-6|TRBJ2-3
CASSLGTGAGVADTQYF
>TRBV5-1|TRBJ2-2
CASIWTPNTGELFF
>TRBV5-8|TRBJ2-1
CASSFQGITWEQFF
>TRBV6-5|TRBJ1-4
CASSLQGRRNEKLFF
>TRBV4-3|TRBJ2-1
CASSQEGNEQFF
>TRBV21-1|TRBJ2-5
CASSAHWDQETQYF
>TRBV6-6|TRBJ1-1
CASSYSGGNTEAFF
>TRBV28|TRBJ2-5
CASNRGRWETQYF
>TRBV5-1|TRBJ2-1
CASSVGAGINNEQFF
>TRBV11-1|TRBJ2-7
CASSSSVLATEQYF
>TRBV16|TRBJ2-7
CASSSFTGRYEQYF
>TRBV20-1|TRBJ2-1
CSVRDDEQFF
>TRBV7-9|TRBJ2-7
CASSPTSGPYEQYF
>TRBV11-2|TRBJ2-7
CASSLAGGTYEQYF
>TRBV18|TRBJ1-2
CASSSRDTDGYGYTF
>TRBV19|TRBJ1-1
CASSMVWKGNTEAFF
>TRBV5-1|TRBJ2-1
CASREGNEQFF
>TRBV12-5|TRBJ2-1
CASGLVAGSGQFF
>TRBV30|TRBJ2-7
CAWRRTGTAYEQYF
>TRBV5-1|TRBJ2-1
CASSLEASGSWNEQFF
>TRBV5-1|TRBJ2-5
CASSLDGVGQETQYF
>TRBV25-1|TRBJ2-7
CASSGSAGKGYEQYF
>TRBV7-9|TRBJ2-7
CASSLAQEGRAYEQYF
>TRBV5-4|TRBJ2-4
CASSLETGYSIQYF
>TRBV14|TRBJ2-4
CASSQVVGKINIQYF
>TRBV5-1|TRBJ2-1
CASSGTGTGYNEQFF
>TRBV27|TRBJ2-3
CASSSPSLRNTQYF
>TRBV28|TRBJ2-2
CASSLTASGETGELFF
>TRBV7-3|TRBJ2-1
CASSRRSSGSGDEQFF
>TRBV11-2|TRBJ2-3
CASSLAAHTDTQYF
>TRBV19|TRBJ1-5
CASSRQGADQPQHF
>TRBV2|TRBJ1-2
CASALGGANYGYTF
>TRBV5-1|TRBJ2-1
CASSLSGSNHNEQFF
>TRBV5-1|TRBJ2-7
CASSLGWEYEQYF
>TRBV11-3|TRBJ2-7
CASSLVTGLVTYEQYF
>TRBV29-1|TRBJ1-1
CSVEGQLFTEAFF